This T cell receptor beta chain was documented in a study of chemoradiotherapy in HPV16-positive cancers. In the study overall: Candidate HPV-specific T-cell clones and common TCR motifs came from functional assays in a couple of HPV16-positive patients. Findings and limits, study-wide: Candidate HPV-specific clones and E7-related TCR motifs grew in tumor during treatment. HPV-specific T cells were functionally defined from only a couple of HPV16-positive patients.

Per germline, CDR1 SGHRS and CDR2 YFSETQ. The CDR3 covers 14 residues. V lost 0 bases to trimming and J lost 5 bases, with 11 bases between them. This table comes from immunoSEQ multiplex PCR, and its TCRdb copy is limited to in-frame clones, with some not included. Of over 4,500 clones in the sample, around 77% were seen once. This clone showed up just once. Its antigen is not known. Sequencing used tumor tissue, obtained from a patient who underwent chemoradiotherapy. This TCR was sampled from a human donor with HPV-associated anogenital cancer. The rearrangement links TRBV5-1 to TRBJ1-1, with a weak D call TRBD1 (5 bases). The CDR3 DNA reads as TGCGCCAGCAGCTTGGAGGCCCGGACAACTGAAGCTTTCTTT. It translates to CASSLEARTTEAFF.